Listed below are T cell receptor beta chains from one sample, sequenced in a study of T cells in Graves' hyperthyroidism and ophthalmopathy. Each CDR3 protein is one row after TCRdb ran MiXCR on the multiplex PCR reads. This table has about 550,000 distinct CDR3 sequences, around 21% appearing once. The sequencing sample was made of blood. Receptors originate from a man between 18 and 35 years old with Graves' hyperthyroidism. Each CDR3 is given with its conserved first and last residue. D genes are given only for firm matches. For some rows the clone size is stated as once, few or many, or as a class when expanded; others skip it.

j_gene,d_gene,abundance,v_gene,CDR3aa,CDR3nt
TRBJ2-2,NA,many,TRBV2,CASRETDTFTGELFF,TGTGCCAGCAGAGAAACGGACACCTTCACCGGGGAGCTGTTTTTT
TRBJ1-2,NA,many,TRBV28,CASSLPVTAYGYTF,TGTGCCAGCAGTCTACCGGTGACGGCCTATGGCTACACCTTC
TRBJ1-1,NA,many,TRBV18,CASSPVGGGEAFF,TGTGCCAGCTCACCGGTCGGGGGCGGTGAAGCTTTCTTT
TRBJ2-2,TRBD1,NA,TRBV6-1,CASSLGQAPGELFF,TGTGCCAGCAGTCTGGGACAGGCGCCCGGGGAGCTGTTTTTT
TRBJ2-7,TRBD2,NA,TRBV12-3/TRBV12-4,CASSQTSGLTYEQYF,TGTGCCAGCAGTCAAACTAGCGGGCTTACATACGAGCAGTACTTC
TRBJ2-2,TRBD1,NA,TRBV12-3/TRBV12-4,CASSRRTGGGTGELFF,TGTGCCAGCAGTCGTCGGACAGGCGGTGGGACCGGGGAGCTGTTTTTT
TRBJ1-2,NA,many,TRBV30,CAWSVGLSGGYTF,TGTGCCTGGAGTGTGGGACTTTCCGGGGGCTACACCTTC
TRBJ1-6,NA,many,TRBV10-3,CAISESQALINSPLHF,TGTGCCATCAGTGAATCCCAGGCTCTGATTAATTCACCCCTCCACTTT
TRBJ1-5,TRBD1,many,TRBV2,CASRPGTGVNQPQHF,TGTGCCAGCAGGCCCGGGACAGGGGTCAATCAGCCCCAGCATTTT
TRBJ2-5,TRBD1,NA,TRBV27,CASSWGQGGETQYF,TGTGCCAGCAGCTGGGGACAGGGTGGGGAGACCCAGTACTTC
TRBJ2-5,NA,NA,TRBV6-1,CASSTLAEETQYF,TGTGCCAGCAGTACCTTAGCAGAAGAGACCCAGTACTTC
TRBJ2-2,TRBD1,NA,TRBV19,CASSMRGPNTGELFF,TGTGCCAGTAGTATGAGGGGGCCGAACACCGGGGAGCTGTTTTTT
TRBJ2-7,TRBD2,NA,TRBV4-3,CASSQDITSGSHEQYF,TGCGCCAGCAGCCAAGATATCACTAGCGGGAGCCACGAGCAGTACTTC
TRBJ1-2,NA,many,TRBV28,CASSLKRGMEGGYTF,TGTGCCAGCAGTTTAAAGAGGGGGATGGAAGGTGGCTACACCTTC
TRBJ2-5,TRBD1,many,TRBV6-2/TRBV6-3,CASSGGQGAETQYF,TGTGCCAGCAGTGGGGGACAGGGGGCAGAGACCCAGTACTTC
TRBJ2-3,NA,NA,TRBV6-1,CASTRGARPDTQYF,TGTGCCAGCACAAGGGGGGCGCGTCCAGATACGCAGTATTTT
TRBJ2-4,NA,NA,TRBV4-1,CASSQEYPAENIQYF,TGCGCCAGCAGCCAAGAATATCCTGCCGAAAACATTCAGTACTTC
TRBJ1-2,NA,NA,TRBV10-3,CAISESSRGAGGYTF,TGTGCCATCAGTGAGTCCTCGAGGGGCGCGGGAGGCTACACCTTT
TRBJ1-5,NA,many,TRBV5-1,CASSLDSNSNQPQHF,TGTGCCAGCAGTTTAGACAGCAATAGCAATCAGCCCCAGCATTTT
TRBJ2-5,TRBD2,few,TRBV12-3/TRBV12-4,CASSLGVAGAQETQYF,TGTGCCAGCAGCTTGGGGGTAGCGGGGGCCCAAGAGACCCAGTACTTC
TRBJ1-1,NA,many,TRBV12-3/TRBV12-4,CASSTGLPEAFF,TGTGCCAGCAGTACAGGGTTGCCTGAAGCTTTCTTT
TRBJ1-2,NA,many,TRBV30,CAWSDFNYGYTF,TGTGCCTGGAGTGACTTTAACTATGGCTACACCTTC
TRBJ1-5,NA,NA,TRBV6-1,CASCRRGGGSEQPQHF,TGTGCCAGCTGCAGGAGGGGCGGCGGGTCCGAACAGCCCCAGCATTTT
TRBJ2-7,TRBD1,NA,TRBV6-5,CASSYFGTGLYEQYF,TGTGCCAGCAGTTACTTCGGGACAGGGCTTTACGAGCAGTACTTC